This T cell receptor beta chain was captured in a study of OX40 agonist ivuxolimab in advanced cancers. Across the whole study: A male proportion of about 80% was recorded, with mean age approximately 60 years and range about 23 to 80. It was permissible to have had prior anti-PD-1, anti-PD-L1 or anti-CTLA-4 therapy, and around 40% had some. Notes on the study in general: Both CD4+ and CD8+ T cell populations in blood had undergone clonal expansion by week 6 at 0.1 to 3.0 mg/kg. More expanded clones were found, on average, in CD8+ than in CD4+ T cells.

The germline gives CDR1 MNHEY, CDR2 SVGAGI. V was pared by 5 bases and J by 3 bases, with 1 base of the junction left unmatched. The CDR3 sequence is 14 residues long. TCRdb's copy holds only in-frame clones and misses some; the assay was immunoSEQ multiplex PCR. This table has approximately 60,000 clones, 80% to 90% appearing once. With respect to this clone: Its antigen is not known.

The source of this sequence is an adult with an advanced solid tumor such as melanoma, head and neck, liver or kidney cancer. Material: CD4+ or CD8+ T cells sorted from blood, obtained in a trial of the OX40 agonist ivuxolimab. The V gene is TRBV6-5, the J gene TRBJ2-3, with 11 bases fitting TRBD1. CDR3 sequence: CASSGDRGTDTQYF. The CDR3 DNA reads as TGTGCCAGCAGTGGGGACAGGGGGACAGATACGCAGTATTTT.